What follows are 7 T cell receptor beta chains derived from one specimen sequenced in a study of T-cell reconstitution after alpha-beta-depleted transplantation in children (dated by TCRdb to 2016 to 2017). Library preparation employed PCR. Sequencer: Illumina HiSeq 2500. Molecular barcoding was employed in the preparation of TCR libraries, with unique molecular identifiers being used to normalize TCRbeta repertoire quantification. TCRdb reprocessed the public reads (quality trimming at Q25 with fastp, clone calling with MiXCR) and kept in-frame beta chains. Rows merge per CDR3 protein into single entries with the most common DNA and genes. In this sample the table shows 80,000 or so distinct CDR3 sequences, 13% to 15% of which occur a single time. Clones ranked in the top ten supply roughly 30% of the sample. Sample treatment or condition, as interpreted from the label and publication: allogeneic hematopoietic cell transplantation with graft depleted of TCRalphabeta T cells and CD19 B cells.

The sequenced sample was PBMCs, mostly from graft donor cells, obtained 180 days after TCRalphabeta/CD19-depleted stem cell transplant. The receptors here all came from a male patient between 2 and 10 years old who had a stem cell transplant for acute lymphoblastic leukemia, so the T cells may come from the graft donor.

This clonotype was seen repeatedly, ten times or more. This chain uses TRBV7-2 with TRBJ2-7; no clear D gene. From germline, CDR1 is SGHTA and CDR2 FQGNSA. V was clipped by 2 bases and J by 3 bases, with 11 bases between them. This CDR3 is 14 amino acids long. The CDR3: CASSLHRQSYEQYF. The CDR3 nucleotides are TGTGCCAGCAGCTTACATAGGCAGAGCTACGAGCAGTACTTC.

The chain has TRBV20-1 and TRBJ2-7; D unresolved. Deletions cut 1 base from V and 6 bases from J, with 13 bases between. This CDR3 has 13 residues. The germline gives CDR1 DFQATT, CDR2 SNEGSKA (reference sequence). The CDR3 here is CSARVNPTGEQYF. The CDR3 DNA is TGCAGTGCTAGAGTCAATCCCACCGGCGAGCAGTACTTC.

This clonotype was recorded at least ten times. The rearrangement uses TRBV7-2 and TRBJ2-1; TRBD2 agrees at 13 bases. The V gene's germline CDR1 is SGHTA and CDR2 FQGNSA. This CDR3 comprises 16 residues. The junction had 0 bases not matched to a gene; V was cut back by 4 bases and J by 0 bases. DNA of the CDR3: TGTGCCAGCAGCTGGACTAGCGGGAGCTCCTACAATGAGCAGTTCTTC. It translates to CASSWTSGSSYNEQFF.

Regarding this clonotype: At one of its ends the junction is not consistent with the germline gene, which may arise from a read error. V usage is TRBV2 and J usage is TRBJ2-1; 9 bases line up with TRBD1. CDR1 SNHLY and CDR2 FYNNEI come from the germline V gene. The CDR3 runs 18 residues. The CDR3 region has the DNA TGTACCAGCAGTTTTACCCACAAAACAGGGGGCTTCTACAATGAGCAGTTCTTC. As protein: CTSSFTHKTGGFYNEQFF.

The chain uses TRBV27 and TRBJ2-7; a possible D gene is TRBD1 (6 bases). The CDR3 has 12 residues. V dropped 4 bases and J dropped 6 bases, with 10 bases sitting between them. CDR1 and CDR2 (germline): MNHEY, SMNVEV (reference sequence). Here the CDR3 DNA reads TGTGCCAGCAGTTCCTCAGGGGCCGAGCAGTACTTC. This sequence encodes CASSSSGAEQYF.

This clonotype was detected many times. CDR3 protein: CASSLVGMSSNQPQHF. The DNA for the CDR3 is TGTGCCAGCAGCTTAGTTGGAATGAGTAGCAATCAGCCCCAGCATTTT. The V and J genes are TRBV7-2 and TRBJ1-5; D gene uncertain. This CDR3 is built from 16 residues. Trimming stripped 1 base from V and 0 bases from J, with 10 bases between. Germline-derived CDR1 and CDR2 are SGHTA and FQGNSA.

This clonotype showed up just a few times. This chain joins TRBV7-9 and TRBJ2-1; TRBD1 matches 7 bases. CDR3 length equals 16 residues. V shed 5 bases and J 7 bases; nucleotides not matched to a gene: 14. In germline, CDR1 is SEHNR, CDR2 FQNEAQ (reference sequence). The CDR3: CASSPRSRDRSNEQFF. In DNA form, the CDR3 reads TGTGCCAGCAGCCCTCGGTCAAGGGACAGATCTAATGAGCAGTTCTTC.